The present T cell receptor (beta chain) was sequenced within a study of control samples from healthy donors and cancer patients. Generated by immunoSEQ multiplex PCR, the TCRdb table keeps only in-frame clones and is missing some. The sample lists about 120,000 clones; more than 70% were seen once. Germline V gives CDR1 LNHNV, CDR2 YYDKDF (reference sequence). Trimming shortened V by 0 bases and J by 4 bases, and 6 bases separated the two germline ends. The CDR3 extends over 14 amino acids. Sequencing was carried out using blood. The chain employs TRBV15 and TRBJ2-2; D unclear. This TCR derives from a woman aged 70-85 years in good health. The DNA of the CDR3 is TGTGCCACCAGCAGAGAGCAGCTCACCGGGGAGCTGTTTTTT. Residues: CATSREQLTGELFF.